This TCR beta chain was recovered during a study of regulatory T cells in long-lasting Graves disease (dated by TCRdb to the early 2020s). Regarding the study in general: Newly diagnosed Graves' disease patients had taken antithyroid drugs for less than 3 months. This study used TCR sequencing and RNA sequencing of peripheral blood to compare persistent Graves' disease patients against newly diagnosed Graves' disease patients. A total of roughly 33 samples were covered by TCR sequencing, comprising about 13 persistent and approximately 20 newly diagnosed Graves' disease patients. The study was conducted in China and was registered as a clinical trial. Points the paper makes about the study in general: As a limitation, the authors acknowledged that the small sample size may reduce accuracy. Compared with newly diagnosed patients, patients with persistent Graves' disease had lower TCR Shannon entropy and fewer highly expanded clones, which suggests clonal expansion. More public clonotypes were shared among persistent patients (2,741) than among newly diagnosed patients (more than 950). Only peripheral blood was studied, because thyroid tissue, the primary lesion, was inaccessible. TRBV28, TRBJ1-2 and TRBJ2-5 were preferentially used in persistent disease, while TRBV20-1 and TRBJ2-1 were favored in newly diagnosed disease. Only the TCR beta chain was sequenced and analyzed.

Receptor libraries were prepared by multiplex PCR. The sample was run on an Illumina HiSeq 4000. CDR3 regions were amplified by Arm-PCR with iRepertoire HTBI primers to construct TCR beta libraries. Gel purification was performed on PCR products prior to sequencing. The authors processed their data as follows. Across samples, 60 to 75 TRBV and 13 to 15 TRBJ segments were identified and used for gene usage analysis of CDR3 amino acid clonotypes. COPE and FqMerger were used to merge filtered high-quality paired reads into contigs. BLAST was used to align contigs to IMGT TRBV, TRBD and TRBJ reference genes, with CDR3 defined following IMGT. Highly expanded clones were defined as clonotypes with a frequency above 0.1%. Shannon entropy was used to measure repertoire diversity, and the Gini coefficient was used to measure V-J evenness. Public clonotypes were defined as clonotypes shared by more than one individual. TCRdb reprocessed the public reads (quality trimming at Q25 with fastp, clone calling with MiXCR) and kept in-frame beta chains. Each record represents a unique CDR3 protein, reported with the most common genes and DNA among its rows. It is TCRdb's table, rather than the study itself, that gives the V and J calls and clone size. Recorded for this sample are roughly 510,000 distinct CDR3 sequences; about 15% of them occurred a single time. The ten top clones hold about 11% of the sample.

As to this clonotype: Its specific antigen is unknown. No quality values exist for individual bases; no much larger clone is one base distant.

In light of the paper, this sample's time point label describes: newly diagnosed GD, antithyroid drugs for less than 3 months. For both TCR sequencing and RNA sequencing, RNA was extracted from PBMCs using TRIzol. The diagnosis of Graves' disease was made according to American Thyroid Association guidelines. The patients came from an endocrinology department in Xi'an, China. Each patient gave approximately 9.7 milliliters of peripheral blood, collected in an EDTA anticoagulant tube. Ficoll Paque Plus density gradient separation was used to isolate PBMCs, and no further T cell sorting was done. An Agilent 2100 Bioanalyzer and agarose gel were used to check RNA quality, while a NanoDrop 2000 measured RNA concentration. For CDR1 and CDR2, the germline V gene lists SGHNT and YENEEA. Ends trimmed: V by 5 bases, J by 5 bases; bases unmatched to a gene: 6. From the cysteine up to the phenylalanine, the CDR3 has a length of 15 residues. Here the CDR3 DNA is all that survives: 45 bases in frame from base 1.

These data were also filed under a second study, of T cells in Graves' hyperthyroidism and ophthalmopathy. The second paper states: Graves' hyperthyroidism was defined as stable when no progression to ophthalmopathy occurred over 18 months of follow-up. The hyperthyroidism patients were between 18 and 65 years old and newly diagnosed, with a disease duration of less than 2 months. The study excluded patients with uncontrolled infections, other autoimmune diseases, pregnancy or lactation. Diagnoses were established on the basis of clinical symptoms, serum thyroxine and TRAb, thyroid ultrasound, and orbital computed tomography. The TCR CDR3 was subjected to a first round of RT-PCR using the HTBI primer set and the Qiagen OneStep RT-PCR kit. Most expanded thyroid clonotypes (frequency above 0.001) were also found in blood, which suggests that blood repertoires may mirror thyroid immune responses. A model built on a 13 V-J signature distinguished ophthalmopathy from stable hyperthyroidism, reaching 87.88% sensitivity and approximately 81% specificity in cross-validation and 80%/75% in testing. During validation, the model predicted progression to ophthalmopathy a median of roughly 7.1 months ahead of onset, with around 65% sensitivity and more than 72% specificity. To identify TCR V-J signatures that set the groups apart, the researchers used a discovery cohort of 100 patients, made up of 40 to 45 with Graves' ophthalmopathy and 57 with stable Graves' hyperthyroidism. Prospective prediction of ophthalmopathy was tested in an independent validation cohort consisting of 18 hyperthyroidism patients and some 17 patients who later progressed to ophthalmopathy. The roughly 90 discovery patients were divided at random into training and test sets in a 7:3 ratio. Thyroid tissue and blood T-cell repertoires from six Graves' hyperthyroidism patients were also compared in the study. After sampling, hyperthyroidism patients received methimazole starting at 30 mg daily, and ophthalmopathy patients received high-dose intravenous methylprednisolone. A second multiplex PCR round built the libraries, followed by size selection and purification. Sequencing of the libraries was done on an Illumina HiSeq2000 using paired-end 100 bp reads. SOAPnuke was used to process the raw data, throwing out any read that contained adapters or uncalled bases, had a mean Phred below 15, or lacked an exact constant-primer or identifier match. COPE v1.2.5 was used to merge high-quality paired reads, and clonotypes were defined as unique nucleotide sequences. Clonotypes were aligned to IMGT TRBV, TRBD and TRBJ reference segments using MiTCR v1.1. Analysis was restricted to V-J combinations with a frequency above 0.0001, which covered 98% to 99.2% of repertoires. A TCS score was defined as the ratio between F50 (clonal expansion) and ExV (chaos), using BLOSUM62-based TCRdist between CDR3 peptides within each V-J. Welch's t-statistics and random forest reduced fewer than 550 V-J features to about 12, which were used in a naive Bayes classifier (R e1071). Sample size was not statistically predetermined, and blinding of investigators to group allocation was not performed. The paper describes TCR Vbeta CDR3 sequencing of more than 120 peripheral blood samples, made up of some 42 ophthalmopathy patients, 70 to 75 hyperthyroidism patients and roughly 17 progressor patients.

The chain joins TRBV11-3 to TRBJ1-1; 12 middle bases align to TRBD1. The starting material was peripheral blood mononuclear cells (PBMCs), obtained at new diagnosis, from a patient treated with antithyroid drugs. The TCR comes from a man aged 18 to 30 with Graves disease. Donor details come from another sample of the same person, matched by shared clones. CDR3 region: CASSPSGQGATEAFF. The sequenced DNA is TGTGCCAGCAGCCCTTCGGGACAGGGGGCAACTGAAGCTTTCTTT.